This TCR beta chain was recovered during a study of T cells in Graves' hyperthyroidism and ophthalmopathy. RNA transcripts provided the source from which TCR beta CDR3 regions were amplified. HTBI primers were used for first-round RT-PCR of the TCR CDR3. MiXCR, run by TCRdb on the multiplex PCR reads, gives a single entry per CDR3 protein. The sample includes 300,000 to 350,000 distinct CDR3 sequences, 21% of them seen just once. The CDR3 is 15 residues long. V lost 1 base, J lost 4 bases, and 11 bases lay in between. CDR1 is SGHTA and CDR2 is FQGNSA in the germline V gene. PBMCs stemmed from 8.5 to 10 ml fresh peripheral blood.

Input material: blood. The chain joins TRBV7-2 to TRBJ1-5; D gene unclear. This sequence originates from a woman in her forties or fifties with Graves' hyperthyroidism. The CDR3 DNA reads as TGTGCCAGCAGCTTAGTGGGGAGCGAGAATCAGCCCCAGCATTTT. Protein product: CASSLVGSENQPQHF.